These T cell receptor beta chains were read from a single sample in a study of graft-versus-host responses after intestinal transplantation. Generated by immunoSEQ multiplex PCR, the TCRdb table keeps only in-frame clones and is missing some. Of tens of thousands of clones detected, about 92% appear once; the ten largest clones hold about 2%. Their cognate antigens are unknown. Sample: unstimulated CD8+ T cells sorted from spleen or lymph node cells, taken before intestinal transplant. Receptors originate from a human donor who received an intestinal transplant. The CDR3 runs from the conserved cysteine through the conserved F or W. D genes are given only for firm matches. Clone size is shown for a subset of rows, as once, few, many or a class of expanded clone.

V: TRBV2; size: -; D: TRBD2; J: TRBJ2-7; DNA: TGTGCCAGCTCTAGCGGGGGCCCTAACAAGCCCTACGAGCAGTACTTC; CDR3: CASSSGGPNKPYEQYF
V: TRBV7-8; size: -; D: -; J: TRBJ1-2; DNA: TGTGCCAGCAGCTTTCGCCGTGGGCCAAACTATGGCTACACCTTC; CDR3: CASSFRRGPNYGYTF
V: TRBV6-5; size: -; D: -; J: TRBJ2-7; DNA: TGTGCCAGCAGTTACTCCCAGGGGACCTACGAGCAGTACTTC; CDR3: CASSYSQGTYEQYF
V: TRBV6-5; size: -; D: TRBD1; J: TRBJ2-7; DNA: TGTGCCAGCAGTTACTACCAGGGGGCCCCTTACGAGCAGTACTTC; CDR3: CASSYYQGAPYEQYF
V: TRBV14; size: -; D: TRBD2; J: TRBJ2-4; DNA: TGTGCCAGCAGCCGGGAGGGTAACATTCAGTACTTC; CDR3: CASSREGNIQYF
V: TRBV12-5; size: -; D: -; J: TRBJ2-2; DNA: TGTGCTAGTGGTTTTGAGCGGGCCACCGGGGAGCTGTTTTTT; CDR3: CASGFERATGELFF
V: TRBV27; size: -; D: TRBD2; J: TRBJ2-2; DNA: TGTGCCAGCAGTTCCGGACTAGCGGGGGGGGGAAACACCGGGGAGCTGTTTTTT; CDR3: CASSSGLAGGGNTGELFF
V: TRBV5-1; size: -; D: -; J: TRBJ2-5; DNA: TGCGCCAGCAGCTTGTACCCCGAGGACAGCTACCAAGAGACCCAGTACTTC; CDR3: CASSLYPEDSYQETQYF
V: TRBV27; size: -; D: TRBD1; J: TRBJ2-1; DNA: TGTGCCAGCAGTTCCGGACAGGGTGGGAATGAGCAGTTCTTC; CDR3: CASSSGQGGNEQFF
V: TRBV6-5; size: once; D: -; J: TRBJ2-5; DNA: TGTGCCAGCACCGTTCGAAGCGGCGACGAGACCCAGTACTTC; CDR3: CASTVRSGDETQYF
V: TRBV29-1; size: -; D: TRBD1; J: TRBJ1-2; DNA: TGCAGCGTTCCCACCGGACAGGGTAACTATGGCTACACCTTC; CDR3: CSVPTGQGNYGYTF
V: TRBV4-1; size: -; D: -; J: TRBJ2-1; DNA: TGCGCCAGCAGCCACCCGCGGGGAGGGGGCAATGAGCAGTTCTTC; CDR3: CASSHPRGGGNEQFF
V: TRBV30; size: -; D: TRBD2; J: TRBJ2-1; DNA: TGTTGGGGGACTAGCGGGGGGACGAGCTCCTACAATGAGCAGTTCTTC; CDR3: CWGTSGGTSSYNEQFF
V: TRBV7-2; size: once; D: -; J: TRBJ1-2; DNA: TGTGCCAGCAGCTTAGGGAGGCTCGAGGGCTACACCTTC; CDR3: CASSLGRLEGYTF
V: TRBV7-2; size: -; D: -; J: TRBJ2-2; DNA: TGTGCCAGCAGCCTGGTCAGGGGACGATACACCGGGGAGCTGTTTTTT; CDR3: CASSLVRGRYTGELFF
V: TRBV21-1; size: -; D: -; J: TRBJ1-6; DNA: TGTGCCAGCAGCAGGACAAGGAATTCACCCCTCCACTTT; CDR3: CASSRTRNSPLHF
V: TRBV13; size: -; D: -; J: TRBJ2-6; DNA: TGTGCCAGCAGCACCAGCAGGTCTGGGGCCAACGTCCTGACTTTC; CDR3: CASSTSRSGANVLTF
V: TRBV5-1; size: -; D: TRBD1; J: TRBJ2-7; DNA: TGCGCCAGCAGCATTCGGACAGGGGGCTACGAGCAGTACTTC; CDR3: CASSIRTGGYEQYF
V: TRBV7-9; size: few; D: TRBD1; J: TRBJ2-1; DNA: TGTGCCAGCAGCCTGGGGACAGGACTCAATGAGCAGTTCTTC; CDR3: CASSLGTGLNEQFF
V: TRBV13; size: few; D: -; J: TRBJ2-3; DNA: TGTGCCAGCACATACAGGGTCACAGATACGCAGTATTTT; CDR3: CASTYRVTDTQYF
V: TRBV7-2; size: -; D: -; J: TRBJ1-1; DNA: TGTGCCAGCAGCTGGGGCAACACTGAAGCTTTCTTT; CDR3: CASSWGNTEAFF
V: TRBV10-2; size: -; D: TRBD1; J: TRBJ1-1; DNA: TGCGCCAGCGGACAGGGGTACGAAGCTTTCTTT; CDR3: CASGQGYEAFF
V: TRBV25-1; size: -; D: TRBD1; J: TRBJ1-6; DNA: TGTGCCAGCGGATCAGGGGGCGGTTCACCCCTCCACTTT; CDR3: CASGSGGGSPLHF
V: TRBV7-6; size: -; D: TRBD1; J: TRBJ1-4; DNA: TGTGCCAGCAGCTCAGGGACAGGAGGAACTAATGAAAAACTGTTTTTT; CDR3: CASSSGTGGTNEKLFF
V: TRBV29-1; size: -; D: -; J: TRBJ2-5; DNA: TGCAGCGTTCGGTTGGAGACCCAGTACTTC; CDR3: CSVRLETQYF
V: TRBV4-3; size: -; D: -; J: TRBJ2-7; DNA: TGCGCCAGCAGCCAAGGCAGGGACTACGAGCAGTACTTC; CDR3: CASSQGRDYEQYF
V: TRBV9; size: -; D: -; J: TRBJ2-3; DNA: TGTGCCAGCAGCGTTTCTTTCTATCCGCAGTATTTT; CDR3: CASSVSFYPQYF
V: TRBV27; size: -; D: TRBD1; J: TRBJ1-2; DNA: TGTGCCAGCAGTATTAGGGGGCACCCCTTAAATGGCTACACCTTC; CDR3: CASSIRGHPLNGYTF
V: TRBV2; size: -; D: TRBD1; J: TRBJ1-2; DNA: TGTGCCAGCATCCCCGGACAGGGTTCTGGATATGGCTACACCTTC; CDR3: CASIPGQGSGYGYTF
V: TRBV6-6; size: -; D: -; J: TRBJ2-7; DNA: TGTGCCAGTCACTTGGGGGACTTCGACGAGCAGTACTTC; CDR3: CASHLGDFDEQYF
V: TRBV7-9; size: -; D: TRBD1; J: TRBJ2-7; DNA: TGTGCCAGCAGCTTCAGGGACAGGGGCCCCAACCCGAATTACGAGCAGTACTTC; CDR3: CASSFRDRGPNPNYEQYF
V: TRBV6-5; size: -; D: TRBD1; J: TRBJ2-7; DNA: TGTGCCAGCAGGAGCGGACAGGGGTTCGTCTACGAGCAGTACTTC; CDR3: CASRSGQGFVYEQYF
V: TRBV6-5; size: -; D: -; J: TRBJ1-6; DNA: TGTGCCAGCAGTTACTCGAACGGGGGTAATTCACCCCTCCACTTT; CDR3: CASSYSNGGNSPLHF
V: TRBV19; size: -; D: -; J: TRBJ1-6; DNA: TGTGCCAGTAGCTATAGGGGGAATTCACCCCTCCACTTT; CDR3: CASSYRGNSPLHF
V: TRBV19; size: -; D: -; J: TRBJ1-1; DNA: TGTGCCAGTAGTATAGATCGGGGCACTGAAGCTTTCTTT; CDR3: CASSIDRGTEAFF
V: TRBV11-3; size: -; D: TRBD2; J: TRBJ2-3; DNA: TGTGCCAGCAGCTCAGGACTAGCGGATAAGCCGTATTTT; CDR3: CASSSGLADKPYF
V: TRBV27; size: -; D: TRBD1; J: TRBJ2-5; DNA: TGTGCCAGCAGGGAAACAGGGGCCGGGGAGACCCAGTACTTC; CDR3: CASRETGAGETQYF
V: TRBV6-1; size: -; D: -; J: TRBJ1-2; DNA: TGTGCCAGCAGTACTCCGGGAGGGGCCTATGGCTACACCTTC; CDR3: CASSTPGGAYGYTF
V: TRBV4-1; size: -; D: -; J: TRBJ1-2; DNA: TGCGCCAGCAGCCAAGTTACGGGGAGAGACTATGGCTACACCTTC; CDR3: CASSQVTGRDYGYTF
V: TRBV7-9; size: -; D: -; J: TRBJ2-1; DNA: TGTGCCAGCAGCTTAGATCAATACAATGAGCAGTTCTTC; CDR3: CASSLDQYNEQFF
V: TRBV13; size: once; D: TRBD1; J: TRBJ1-1; DNA: TGTGCCAGCTCCCAGGGGGGGAACACTGAAGCTTTCTTT; CDR3: CASSQGGNTEAFF